The next 19 T cell receptor beta chains were all read from a single sample in a study of blood T cell repertoires in COVID-19 (dated by TCRdb to the early 2020s). Library preparation was by the immunoSEQ multiplex PCR assay. Entries here come from immuneACCESS through TCRdb and include only in-frame sequences with V and J called. Some clones fail to appear in such tables; in the studies checked, an unresolved V gene covers under half of the shortfall, and the cause of the remainder is unknown. This sample comprises approximately 350,000 clones, approximately 92% of them detected only once. Jointly, the top ten make up around 1% of the sample. Source material: PBMCs or T cells enriched from blood (not recorded which). The receptor set was obtained from a man between 18 and 35 years old who had recovered from COVID-19.

This clone was counted only a few times. V gene TRBV7-9 combines with J gene TRBJ1-4; D unclear. Germline-derived CDR1 and CDR2 are SEHNR and FQNEAQ (reference sequence). CDR3 length equals 15 residues. Between the trimmed V and J ends, which lost 5 bases and 1 base, there was a span of 11 bases. The CDR3 DNA sequence: TGTGCCAGCAGCCTTAAACAGCTAACTAATGAAAAACTGTTTTTT. The encoded protein is CASSLKQLTNEKLFF. Using reference TRBV7-9 and TRBJ1-4 for the parts outside the CDR3, the full variable domain is DTGVSQNPRHKITKRGQNVTFRCDPISEHNRLYWYRQTLGQGPEFLTYFQNEAQLEKSRLLSDRFSAERPKGSFSTLEIQRTEQGDSAMYLCASSLKQLTNEKLFFGSGTQLSVL.

The chain is built from TRBV4-1 and TRBJ1-1; 10 positions agree with TRBD1. This CDR3 contains 19 residues. V shed 1 base, J shed 0 bases, and the junction held 11 bases outside the gene matches. Germline CDR1 reads MGHRA; CDR2 reads YSYEKL. CDR3 protein: CASSQASRDRGLVNTEAFF. The CDR3 DNA reads TGCGCCAGCAGCCAAGCTTCCCGGGACAGGGGTCTAGTGAACACTGAAGCTTTCTTT.

The chain has TRBV27 and TRBJ1-2; TRBD1 is a possible D gene (5 bases). The CDR3 consists of 15 residues. Germline values: CDR1 MNHEY, CDR2 SMNVEV (reference sequence). V lost 6 bases and J 3 bases, leaving 17 bases between the germline ends. CDR3 coding DNA: TGTGCCAGCAGAAATCCGGGGGTGGGTGACTATGGCTACACCTTC. It specifies CASRNPGVGDYGYTF.

V gene TRBV4-3 combines with J gene TRBJ1-2; TRBD1 matches 8 bases. The CDR3 consists of 14 residues. Trimming cost V 2 bases and J 8 bases; bases outside gene matches: 7. Germline CDR1 reads LGHNA; CDR2 reads YSLEER. CDR3 in amino acids: CASSQTDRVRGYTF. In DNA form, the CDR3 reads TGCGCCAGCAGCCAAACGGACAGGGTTCGGGGCTACACCTTC.

The chain couples TRBV6-5 to TRBJ2-1; possible D gene TRBD1, 6 bases. The CDR3 is made up of 14 amino acids. Per germline, CDR1 MNHEY and CDR2 SVGAGI. V was clipped by 7 bases and J by 7 bases, with 17 bases between them. DNA of the CDR3: TGTGCCAGCACCAGGGGCCGCTCCGGGAATGAGCAGTTCTTC. This encodes CASTRGRSGNEQFF.

The J gene is TRBJ2-7, the V gene TRBV7-9; D gene uncertain. The CDR3 is made up of 13 amino acids. The germline gives CDR1 SEHNR, CDR2 FQNEAQ (reference sequence). Trimming shortened V by 5 bases and J by 0 bases, and 8 bases separated the two germline ends. The CDR3 coding sequence is TGTGCCAGCAGCGGGTCAGGCTCCTACGAGCAGTACTTC. It codes for CASSGSGSYEQYF.

This clone was seen a handful of times. The chain has TRBV30 and TRBJ1-6, with 7 bases that match TRBD1. Germline CDR1 GTSNPN, CDR2 SVGIG (reference sequence). Trimming cost V 0 bases and J 12 bases; bases outside gene matches: 11. The CDR3 length is 15 residues. The DNA for the CDR3 is TGTGCCTGGAGTGTACGGGGACAGTGGGTCCGACCCCTCCACTTT. It is translated as CAWSVRGQWVRPLHF.

The J gene is TRBJ2-5, the V gene TRBV5-6; TRBD1 aligns across 11 bases. The CDR3 totals 16 residues. With V trimmed by 4 bases and J by 4 bases, 9 bases remained unmatched. Germline V gene data show CDR1 as SGHDT and CDR2 as YYEEEE. CDR3 sequence: CASSQFTGTGGETQYF. CDR3 in DNA: TGTGCCAGCAGCCAGTTTACCGGGACAGGGGGAGAGACCCAGTACTTC.

V is TRBV3-1 (or the pseudogene TRBV3-2) and J is TRBJ1-1, with D possibly matching TRBD1 (5 bases). Germline lookup yields CDR1 LGHDT and CDR2 YNNKEL (reference sequence). The CDR3 runs to 14 residues. V lost 3 bases, J lost 6 bases, and 14 bases lay in between. CDR3 region: CASSQGQSSAEAFF. The DNA of the CDR3 is TGTGCCAGCAGCCAGGGGCAGAGCTCCGCTGAAGCTTTCTTT.

The chain is built from TRBV5-1 and TRBJ2-4; TRBD1 matches at 9 bases. Germline lookup yields CDR1 SGHRS and CDR2 YFSETQ. CDR3 size: 17 residues. V was pared by 4 bases and J by 4 bases, with 12 bases of the junction left unmatched. The CDR3 sequence: CASSPAGAGTGKNIQYF. CDR3 coding DNA: TGCGCCAGCAGCCCGGCTGGGGCGGGGACAGGGAAAAACATTCAGTACTTC.

This chain joins TRBV5-1 and TRBJ2-5, with TRBD2 matching over 13 bases. Trimming at V came to 5 bases and at J to 1 base, leaving 11 bases not matched to a gene. CDR1 and CDR2 from the germline V gene are SGHRS and YFSETQ. The CDR3 spans 18 residues. This CDR3 is CASRDRGLAGPSQETQYF. The CDR3, as DNA: TGCGCCAGCAGGGACAGGGGACTAGCGGGACCCTCCCAAGAGACCCAGTACTTC.

This clone was observed a single time. V usage is TRBV19 and J usage is TRBJ1-5; 7 bases align to TRBD1. The CDR3 is made up of 14 amino acids. The trim removed 11 bases at V and 0 bases at J, leaving 7 bases unmatched. The germline gives CDR1 LNHDA, CDR2 SQIVND (reference sequence). In DNA, the CDR3 is TGTGCCGGCGGGACAGTATATAGCAATCAGCCCCAGCATTTT. It is translated as CAGGTVYSNQPQHF.

This clone has just a few counts. The sample contains more than one DNA sequence encoding this CDR3. The rearrangement joins TRBV7-9 to TRBJ1-1, with 10 nucleotides matching TRBD1. With 2 bases clipped from V and 1 base from J, the junction kept 1 base outside the gene matches. Germline CDR1 reads SEHNR; CDR2 reads FQNEAQ (reference sequence). The CDR3 length is 15 residues. The DNA for the CDR3 is TGTGCCAGCAGCTTAAGGACAGGGGGGAACACTGAAGCTTTCTTT. Residues: CASSLRTGGNTEAFF.

The rearrangement uses TRBV6-5 and TRBJ1-2; 7 nucleotides line up with TRBD1. Trimming at V came to 5 bases and at J to 12 bases, leaving 12 bases not matched to a gene. The CDR3 loop spans 13 amino acids. From germline, CDR1 is MNHEY and CDR2 SVGAGI. This CDR3 is CASSNPQGPPDTF. The DNA of the CDR3 is TGTGCCAGCAGTAACCCACAGGGGCCCCCCGACACCTTC.

The rearrangement links TRBV18 to TRBJ2-1; D is unclear. The V gene lost 2 bases and the J gene lost 8 bases, with 7 bases spanning the gap. Germline V gene lookup returns CDR1 KGHSH and CDR2 LQKENI. This CDR3 contains 12 residues. CDR3 residues: CASSPVRDEQFF. The CDR3 bases are TGTGCCAGCTCACCAGTTCGGGATGAGCAGTTCTTC. The full variable domain, completed using reference TRBV18 and TRBJ2-1, is NAGVMQNPRHLVRRRGQEARLRCSPMKGHSHVYWYRQLPEEGLKFMVYLQKENIIDESGMPKERFSAEFPKEGPSILRIQQVVRGDSAAYFCASSPVRDEQFFGPGTRLTVL.

The V and J genes are TRBV7-9 and TRBJ2-1, with TRBD2 matching 9 bases. CDR1 SEHNR and CDR2 FQNEAQ come from the germline V gene (reference sequence). V lost 5 bases to trimming and J lost 0 bases; unmatched junction nucleotides: 11. The CDR3 runs 18 residues. The CDR3 region has the DNA TGTGCCAGCAGCCCCGCGCGGGGGGGATTCAGCTCCTACAATGAGCAGTTCTTC. This sequence encodes CASSPARGGFSSYNEQFF.

V gene TRBV7-2 combines with J gene TRBJ2-1; 7 bases align to TRBD2. CDR3 length equals 14 residues. V dropped 5 bases and J dropped 0; count of bases not matched to a gene: 1. Germline loops: CDR1 SGHTA, CDR2 FQGNSA. CDR3 in amino acids: CASSQRGSYNEQFF. The CDR3 nucleotides are TGTGCCAGCAGCCAGCGGGGCTCCTACAATGAGCAGTTCTTC.

This clone showed up just a few times. The chain uses TRBV5-1 and TRBJ1-4, with D hard to call. This CDR3 comprises 15 residues. Trimming shortened V by 5 bases and J by 8 bases, and 19 bases separated the two germline ends. Germline V gene lookup returns CDR1 SGHRS and CDR2 YFSETQ. CDR3 coding DNA: TGCGCCAGCAGGAAACAACCAGACAACGTCGAAAAACTGTTTTTT. Protein: CASRKQPDNVEKLFF.

The CDR3: CASSEGDGQPQHF. In nucleotides, the CDR3 is TGTGCCAGCAGCGAAGGGGATGGTCAGCCCCAGCATTTT. The genes are TRBV9 and TRBJ1-5; the D gene is possibly TRBD1 (5 bases). CDR3 length equals 13 residues. Germline lookup yields CDR1 SGDLS and CDR2 YYNGEE. Between the trimmed V and J ends, which lost 3 bases and 6 bases, there was a span of 10 bases.